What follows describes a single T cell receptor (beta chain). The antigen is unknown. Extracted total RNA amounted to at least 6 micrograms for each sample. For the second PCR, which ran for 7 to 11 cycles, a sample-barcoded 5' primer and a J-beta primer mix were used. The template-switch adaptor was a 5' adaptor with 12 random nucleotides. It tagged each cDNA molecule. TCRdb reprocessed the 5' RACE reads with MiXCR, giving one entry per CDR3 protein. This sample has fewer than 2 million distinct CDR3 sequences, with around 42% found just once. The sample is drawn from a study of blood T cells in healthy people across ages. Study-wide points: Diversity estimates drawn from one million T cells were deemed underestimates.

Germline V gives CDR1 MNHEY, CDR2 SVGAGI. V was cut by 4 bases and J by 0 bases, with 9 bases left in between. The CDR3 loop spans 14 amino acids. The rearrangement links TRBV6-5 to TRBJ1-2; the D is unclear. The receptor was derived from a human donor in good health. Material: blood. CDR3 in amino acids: CASSLQDPNYGYTF. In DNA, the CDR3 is TGTGCCAGCAGTTTGCAGGATCCTAACTATGGCTACACCTTC.